These T cell receptor beta chains were read from a single sample in a study of early T cells in non-severe SARS-CoV-2 infection. TCRdb itself ran the 5' RACE reads through MiXCR, one entry per CDR3 protein. Among some 87,000 distinct CDR3 sequences listed, about an eighth were seen once. Sequenced input: whole blood. These receptors all stem from an adult who was a healthcare worker with PCR-confirmed SARS-CoV-2 infection or an uninfected control (not recorded which). CDR3s include the opening cysteine and the closing phenylalanine or tryptophan. Fields, in order: D gene, clone size, J gene, V gene, CDR3 DNA, CDR3 protein. A D gene is named only where the DNA matches it firmly. Size values are once, few and many counts, or a class for expanded clones, and some rows have none.

d_gene: TRBD1
abundance: .
j_gene: TRBJ1-2
v_gene: TRBV12-5
CDR3nt: TGTGCTAGTGGTTTGGTAATTTCGGGACAGGGCGACTATGGCTACACCTTC
CDR3aa: CASGLVISGQGDYGYTF

d_gene: TRBD2
abundance: few
j_gene: TRBJ2-3
v_gene: TRBV7-6
CDR3nt: TGTGCCAGCAGCCCCTGGACTAGCGGCACAGATACGCAGTATTTT
CDR3aa: CASSPWTSGTDTQYF

d_gene: TRBD1
abundance: many
j_gene: TRBJ1-1
v_gene: TRBV28
CDR3nt: TGTGCCAGCAGTCCCTACCACTCGACAGGGAGTAGGACTGAAGCTTTCTTT
CDR3aa: CASSPYHSTGSRTEAFF

d_gene: .
abundance: many
j_gene: TRBJ2-4
v_gene: TRBV20-1
CDR3nt: TGCAGTGCTAGAGCCCCGGGATGGGGAGCCCATGGCAAAAACATTCAGTACTTC
CDR3aa: CSARAPGWGAHGKNIQYF

d_gene: .
abundance: .
j_gene: TRBJ2-1
v_gene: TRBV2
CDR3nt: TGTGCCAGCAGTGAAGCGGGGGTGCCCAATGAGCAGTTCTTC
CDR3aa: CASSEAGVPNEQFF

d_gene: .
abundance: many
j_gene: TRBJ1-4
v_gene: TRBV6-6
CDR3nt: TGTGCCAGCAGTCTACGTCGAGGTGAAAAACTGTTTTTT
CDR3aa: CASSLRRGEKLFF

d_gene: TRBD1
abundance: few
j_gene: TRBJ1-2
v_gene: TRBV29-1
CDR3nt: TGCAGCGTCGCGGACAGGGCAGGAGGCTACACCTTC
CDR3aa: CSVADRAGGYTF

d_gene: TRBD1
abundance: many
j_gene: TRBJ1-5
v_gene: TRBV7-2
CDR3nt: TGTGCCAGCAGCTTTTCGACAGGGAGGGCCAATCAGCCCCAGCATTTT
CDR3aa: CASSFSTGRANQPQHF

d_gene: .
abundance: .
j_gene: TRBJ1-5
v_gene: TRBV6-5
CDR3nt: TGTGCCAGCAGTCCTTGGGCAGGCCCTCATCAGCCCCAGCATTTT
CDR3aa: CASSPWAGPHQPQHF

d_gene: .
abundance: .
j_gene: TRBJ1-4
v_gene: TRBV5-1
CDR3nt: TGCGCCAGCAGCTTGGAGTCCACCAAGAGGGAAAAACTGTTTTTT
CDR3aa: CASSLESTKREKLFF

d_gene: .
abundance: many
j_gene: TRBJ1-1
v_gene: TRBV7-3
CDR3nt: TGTGCCAGCAGCTTGGTCAAAGCAATGAACACTGAAGCTTTCTTT
CDR3aa: CASSLVKAMNTEAFF

d_gene: TRBD1
abundance: .
j_gene: TRBJ1-3
v_gene: TRBV3-1
CDR3nt: TGTGCCAGCAGCCTTAGCAGGGGGTACTCTGGAAACACCATATATTTT
CDR3aa: CASSLSRGYSGNTIYF

d_gene: TRBD1
abundance: many
j_gene: TRBJ1-2
v_gene: TRBV7-9
CDR3nt: TGTGCCAGCAGGCCGGGACAGGCCTCCTATGGCTACACCTTC
CDR3aa: CASRPGQASYGYTF

d_gene: .
abundance: many
j_gene: TRBJ1-1
v_gene: TRBV20-1
CDR3nt: TGCAGTGCGAATCCTGGGCAATGGACAGTGAACACTGAAGCTTTCTTT
CDR3aa: CSANPGQWTVNTEAFF

d_gene: .
abundance: medium-sized
j_gene: TRBJ1-2
v_gene: TRBV30
CDR3nt: TGTGCCTGGAGTGTAGTCGGGGGAGGAGATGGCTACACCTTC
CDR3aa: CAWSVVGGGDGYTF

d_gene: .
abundance: .
j_gene: TRBJ2-7
v_gene: TRBV6-2/TRBV6-3
CDR3nt: TGTGCCAGCAGTTACTCTTTCTACGAGCAGTACTTC
CDR3aa: CASSYSFYEQYF

d_gene: .
abundance: .
j_gene: TRBJ2-1
v_gene: TRBV7-9
CDR3nt: TGTGCCAGCAGCCCTAGCCGAGCGGAGCCTGAGCAGTTCTTC
CDR3aa: CASSPSRAEPEQFF

d_gene: TRBD1
abundance: few
j_gene: TRBJ2-3
v_gene: TRBV20-1
CDR3nt: TGCAGTGCTAGTCAGGGGGCCGGCACAGATACGCAGTATTTT
CDR3aa: CSASQGAGTDTQYF

d_gene: TRBD1
abundance: .
j_gene: TRBJ2-1
v_gene: TRBV7-6
CDR3nt: TGTGCCAGCAGCTTAGCTATTGGGGACAGGGGGCAGAATGAGCAGTTCTTC
CDR3aa: CASSLAIGDRGQNEQFF

d_gene: TRBD1
abundance: many
j_gene: TRBJ2-2
v_gene: TRBV30
CDR3nt: TGTGCCTGGAGTGCATGGGGACAGGGGAACACCGGGGAGCTGTTTTTT
CDR3aa: CAWSAWGQGNTGELFF

d_gene: .
abundance: .
j_gene: TRBJ1-2
v_gene: TRBV29-1
CDR3nt: TGCAGCGTTACAGTCCCGAACTATGGCTACACCTTC
CDR3aa: CSVTVPNYGYTF

d_gene: .
abundance: once
j_gene: TRBJ1-6
v_gene: TRBV28
CDR3nt: TGTGCCAGCAGGGCCATTGGGGCCCTCCACTTT
CDR3aa: CASRAIGALHF

d_gene: TRBD1
abundance: many
j_gene: TRBJ1-5
v_gene: TRBV30
CDR3nt: TGTGCCTGGAAGGGACAGGGCAATCAGCCCCAGCATTTT
CDR3aa: CAWKGQGNQPQHF

d_gene: .
abundance: many
j_gene: TRBJ1-2
v_gene: TRBV3-1
CDR3nt: TGTGCCAGCAGCCAATCGTCAGGGATGACTGGCTACACCTTC
CDR3aa: CASSQSSGMTGYTF

d_gene: .
abundance: many
j_gene: TRBJ2-1
v_gene: TRBV5-5
CDR3nt: TGTGCCAGCAGCCCCAGGAGCAATGAGCAGTTCTTC
CDR3aa: CASSPRSNEQFF

d_gene: .
abundance: .
j_gene: TRBJ2-3
v_gene: TRBV7-8
CDR3nt: TGTGCCAGCAGCTTAGGGATCACAGATACGCAGTATTTT
CDR3aa: CASSLGITDTQYF

d_gene: TRBD1
abundance: many
j_gene: TRBJ1-1
v_gene: TRBV6-5
CDR3nt: TGTGCCACCGTAGACAGGGCTGGGGTGGAGGCTTTCTTT
CDR3aa: CATVDRAGVEAFF

d_gene: .
abundance: few
j_gene: TRBJ1-5
v_gene: TRBV30
CDR3nt: TGTGCCTGGAGTGTAGGGGTTGTTGGCAATCAGCCCCAGCATTTT
CDR3aa: CAWSVGVVGNQPQHF

d_gene: .
abundance: many
j_gene: TRBJ1-4
v_gene: TRBV19
CDR3nt: TGTGCCAGTAGACGGCCAGGGAATGAAAAACTGTTTTTT
CDR3aa: CASRRPGNEKLFF

d_gene: TRBD1
abundance: many
j_gene: TRBJ1-5
v_gene: TRBV10-2
CDR3nt: TGCGCCAGCCAACGTGGGGGACAGAGCAATCAGCCCCAGCATTTT
CDR3aa: CASQRGGQSNQPQHF

d_gene: TRBD1
abundance: few
j_gene: TRBJ2-7
v_gene: TRBV25-1
CDR3nt: TGTGCCAGCAGTGAGACGGGACAGTTGGCCTACGAGCAGTACTTC
CDR3aa: CASSETGQLAYEQYF

d_gene: .
abundance: many
j_gene: TRBJ2-6
v_gene: TRBV18
CDR3nt: TGTGCCAGCTCACGGCAGAACTCTGGGGCCAACGTCCTGACTTTC
CDR3aa: CASSRQNSGANVLTF

d_gene: .
abundance: few
j_gene: TRBJ2-5
v_gene: TRBV5-1
CDR3nt: TGCGCCAGCAGCTTTCAGGGGGGAGAGACCCAGTACTTC
CDR3aa: CASSFQGGETQYF

d_gene: TRBD1
abundance: medium-sized
j_gene: TRBJ2-7
v_gene: TRBV29-1
CDR3nt: TGCAGCGGAAGGGACAGGACATATCCCTACGAGCAGTACTTC
CDR3aa: CSGRDRTYPYEQYF

d_gene: .
abundance: .
j_gene: TRBJ1-4
v_gene: TRBV7-2
CDR3nt: TGTGCCAGCAGCTTAGTCCGGGGGGGAAAACTGTTTTTT
CDR3aa: CASSLVRGGKLFF

d_gene: .
abundance: .
j_gene: TRBJ2-1
v_gene: TRBV3-1
CDR3nt: TGTGCCAGCAGCCGGCTAGCAGTCGTCAATGAGCAGTTCTTC
CDR3aa: CASSRLAVVNEQFF

d_gene: .
abundance: .
j_gene: TRBJ2-2
v_gene: TRBV29-1
CDR3nt: TGCAGCGCAGGATTCACCGGGGAGCTGTTTTTT
CDR3aa: CSAGFTGELFF